The clone carrying this T cell receptor beta chain has just a few counts. These data belong to a study of T-cell reconstitution after alpha-beta-depleted transplantation in children. Unique molecular identifiers tagged the TCRbeta library. In TCRdb, the PCR reads were re-called with MiXCR into one record per CDR3 protein. The sample records almost 400,000 distinct CDR3 sequences, around 20% being singletons. The CDR3 length is 13 residues. V gave up 3 bases and J gave up 3 bases, with 8 bases separating them. The chain links TRBV12-3 or TRBV12-4 to TRBJ1-2, with D unclear. The specimen was PBMCs from the stem cell graft donor, collected from the stem cell graft. This receptor was obtained from a human donor who donated a stem cell graft to a child with acute myeloid leukemia. For the CDR3, the DNA is TGTGCCAGCAGTTTCGGGCGTTACTATGGCTACACCTTC. Protein: CASSFGRYYGYTF.